These 23 T cell receptor beta chains originate from one sample sequenced in a study of blood T cell repertoires in COVID-19. Repertoires were generated with immunoSEQ multiplex PCR, while TCRdb's copy carries only in-frame clones and drops some. The table lists approximately 300,000 clones, roughly 86% of them singletons. Sample: PBMCs or T cells enriched from blood (not recorded which). The source is a woman in her twenties or thirties who had recovered from COVID-19.

This clone was detected only once. This chain links TRBV5-1 with TRBJ2-1, with 10 bases aligning to TRBD2. V shed 0 bases, J shed 4 bases, and the junction held 4 bases outside the gene matches. This CDR3 has 16 residues. Looked up from germline, CDR1 is SGHRS and CDR2 is YFSETQ. The chain's CDR3 is CASSLGLAGEYNEQFF. As DNA, the CDR3 is TGCGCCAGCAGCTTGGGACTAGCGGGCGAGTACAATGAGCAGTTCTTC.

This chain links TRBV19 with TRBJ2-6; perhaps TRBD1 as D (6 bases). The germline gives CDR1 LNHDA, CDR2 SQIVND (reference sequence). Between the trimmed V and J ends, which lost 3 bases and 0 bases, there was a span of 30 bases. CDR3 length: 23 residues. CDR3 region: CASSIALTGLSYSRSSGANVLTF. In DNA form, the CDR3 reads TGTGCCAGTAGTATTGCCCTAACAGGGCTCTCCTACTCCCGAAGCTCTGGGGCCAACGTCCTGACTTTC.

The chain has TRBV29-1 and TRBJ1-4, with 11 bases fitting TRBD1. Germline V lookup: CDR1 SQVTM, CDR2 ANQGSEA. This CDR3 comprises 14 residues. J was trimmed by 6 bases and V by 5 bases; bases with no gene match: 5. The CDR3, as DNA: TGCAGCGTTTACCCGGGACAGGGGGATGAAAAACTGTTTTTT. This translates into CSVYPGQGDEKLFF.

The chain is built from TRBV5-4 and TRBJ1-2, with D perhaps TRBD1 (5 bases). Germline V gene lookup returns CDR1 SGHNT and CDR2 YYREEE (reference sequence). V was trimmed by 1 base and J by 8 bases, leaving 15 bases between them. The CDR3 length is 14 residues. CDR3 coding DNA: TGTGCCAGCAGCTTGCTAGAGACGGGGGACGGCTACACCTTC. Amino acids: CASSLLETGDGYTF.

The chain joins TRBV7-9 to TRBJ1-1; 8 bases are shared with TRBD1. The V gene's germline CDR1 is SEHNR and CDR2 FQNEAQ (reference sequence). The CDR3 sequence is 16 residues long. Losses at the gene ends were 5 bases for V and 2 bases for J; bases not matched to a gene: 10. The CDR3 nucleotides are TGTGCCAGCAGCCTATCCGGGACAGGACCAAACACTGAAGCTTTCTTT. It translates to CASSLSGTGPNTEAFF.

The genes are TRBV7-2 and TRBJ2-3, with D unclear. V dropped 5 bases and J dropped 11 bases, with 11 bases sitting between them. This CDR3 is 11 amino acids long. Per germline, CDR1 SGHTA and CDR2 FQGNSA. The CDR3, as DNA: TGTGCCAGCAGCGTGACCCGAGGGCAGTATTTT. This gives the protein CASSVTRGQYF.

The chain uses TRBV7-9 and TRBJ2-7, with 7 bases that match TRBD1. Trimming took 3 bases from V and 0 from J; bases not matched to a gene: 5. The length of the CDR3 is 15 residues. Germline V gene data show CDR1 as SEHNR and CDR2 as FQNEAQ (reference sequence). The CDR3: CASSLGQIPSYEQYF. In nucleotides, the CDR3 is TGTGCCAGCAGCTTGGGACAGATCCCCTCCTACGAGCAGTACTTC. Based on the CDR3 plus reference TRBV7-9 and TRBJ2-7, the full variable domain is DTGVSQNPRHKITKRGQNVTFRCDPISEHNRLYWYRQTLGQGPEFLTYFQNEAQLEKSRLLSDRFSAERPKGSFSTLEIQRTEQGDSAMYLCASSLGQIPSYEQYFGPGTRLTVT.

This chain connects TRBV10-3 to TRBJ1-1; D is unresolved. CDR3 length: 14 amino acids. The germline V gene has CDR1 ENHRY and CDR2 SYGVKD. Trimming took off 3 bases at V and 8 bases at J, with 16 bases between the two ends. This CDR3 is CAISDRVSSSEAFF. In DNA form, the CDR3 reads TGTGCCATCAGTGATCGGGTTTCGTCCTCAGAAGCTTTCTTT.

The V call is TRBV25-1, the J call TRBJ2-5, with D possibly TRBD1 on 6 matching bases. The CDR3 is made up of 15 amino acids. Germline CDR1 is MGHDK and CDR2 is SYGVNS. Trimming cost V 1 base and J 3 bases, with 12 bases left between them. CDR3 bases: TGTGCCAGCAGTGAATTTGTAACAGGGAAAGAGACCCAGTACTTC. The encoded protein is CASSEFVTGKETQYF.

The rearrangement uses TRBV9 and TRBJ2-2; unclear D gene. The CDR3 totals 15 residues. Trimming stripped 3 bases from V and 4 bases from J, with 13 bases between. Germline lookup yields CDR1 SGDLS and CDR2 YYNGEE. The CDR3 region has the DNA TGTGCCAGCAGCGCGGCCGCAGGTTCCACCGGGGAGCTGTTTTTT. This codes for CASSAAAGSTGELFF.

The rearrangement links TRBV11-2 to TRBJ2-7; the match to TRBD2 covers 7 bases. The CDR3 extends over 16 amino acids. Looked up from germline, CDR1 is SGHAT and CDR2 is FQNNGV. V trimming: 4 bases; J trimming: 1 base; junction bases outside the gene matches: 10. CDR3 coding DNA: TGTGCCAGCAGCTCTGGGACTAACCTTGCTTCCTACGAGCAGTACTTC. Translating gives CASSSGTNLASYEQYF.

V and J are TRBV6-5 and TRBJ1-2, with D uncertain. From germline, CDR1 is MNHEY and CDR2 SVGAGI. The length of the CDR3 is 15 residues. V gave up 10 bases and J gave up 2 bases, with 20 bases separating them. The CDR3 region is CATRERSSINYGYTF. The DNA for the CDR3 is TGTGCCACCCGGGAAAGAAGTTCTATCAACTATGGCTACACCTTC.

The chain uses TRBV4-1 and TRBJ2-5; 10 nucleotides match TRBD2. V was pared by 0 bases and J by 1 base, with 2 bases of the junction left unmatched. Per germline, CDR1 MGHRA and CDR2 YSYEKL. The CDR3 sequence is 16 residues long. CDR3: CASSQEGTSVQETQYF. The CDR3 DNA reads TGCGCCAGCAGCCAAGAGGGGACTAGCGTCCAAGAGACCCAGTACTTC.

The genes are TRBV6-5 and TRBJ2-5, with D possibly TRBD2 on 6 matching bases. Trimming left V 5 bases short and J 5 bases short, with 9 bases between. Germline-derived CDR1 and CDR2 are MNHEY and SVGAGI. This CDR3 region has 12 residues. CDR3 nucleotide sequence: TGTGCCAGCAGTCGGAGGGACGAGACCCAGTACTTC. This sequence encodes CASSRRDETQYF.

This clone was observed a single time. This chain joins TRBV9 and TRBJ2-5; D perhaps matches TRBD2 (5 bases). CDR3 length: 14 residues. The germline V and J ends were trimmed by 0 bases and 4 bases, with 10 bases remaining between them. Germline V lookup: CDR1 SGDLS, CDR2 YYNGEE. CDR3 in amino acids: CASSVVGEGETQYF. The CDR3 nucleotides are TGTGCCAGCAGCGTAGTCGGGGAAGGAGAGACCCAGTACTTC.

The chain couples TRBV27 to TRBJ2-5, with a possible D match to TRBD2 (6 bases). Deletions cut 4 bases from V and 2 bases from J, with 8 bases between. Germline lookup yields CDR1 MNHEY and CDR2 SMNVEV (reference sequence). The CDR3 consists of 13 residues. In DNA form, the CDR3 reads TGTGCCAGCAGTTCCGGGAGTCAAGAGACCCAGTACTTC. Protein product: CASSSGSQETQYF.

This sequence joins TRBV9 and TRBJ2-3, with 14 bases fitting TRBD2. Germline V CDR1 and CDR2: SGDLS, YYNGEE. The V and J ends lost 4 bases and 9 bases, in that order; junction bases with no gene match: 10. This CDR3 comprises 16 residues. CDR3 DNA sequence: TGTGCCAGCAGCCCCAGGGGACTAGCGGGGGAGGGGACGCAGTATTTT. Its translation: CASSPRGLAGEGTQYF.

J is TRBJ1-1 and V is TRBV7-3; no firm D call. There are 14 residues in the CDR3. V was cut by 5 bases and J by 0 bases, with 10 bases left in between. Germline CDR1 is SGHTA and CDR2 is FQGTGA. In DNA form, the CDR3 reads TGTGCCAGCAGCCCCACCCCGGTGAACACTGAAGCTTTCTTT. Protein sequence: CASSPTPVNTEAFF.

The V call is TRBV4-1, the J call TRBJ2-7; D is perhaps TRBD1 (6 bases). This CDR3 region has 14 residues. V was shortened by 4 bases and J by 2 bases, with 12 bases between the two germline ends. CDR1 is MGHRA and CDR2 is YSYEKL in the germline V gene. CDR3 loop: CASSPADSPYEQYF. The CDR3 bases are TGCGCCAGCAGCCCTGCGGACAGTCCCTACGAGCAGTACTTC.

The chain carries TRBV19 and TRBJ1-2; D is perhaps TRBD1 (5 bases). This CDR3 has 13 residues. The germline V and J ends were trimmed by 4 bases and 2 bases, with 8 bases remaining between them. The germline V gene has CDR1 LNHDA and CDR2 SQIVND (reference sequence). CDR3 sequence (DNA): TGTGCCAGTAGTAGGGGCCAGAACTATGGCTACACCTTC. This encodes CASSRGQNYGYTF. The full variable domain, rest sourced from reference TRBV19 and TRBJ1-2, is DGGITQSPKYLFRKEGQNVTLSCEQNLNHDAMYWYRQDPGQGLRLIYYSQIVNDFQKGDIAEGYSVSREKKESFPLTVTSAQKNPTAFYLCASSRGQNYGYTFGSGTRLTVV.

The chain carries TRBV7-3 and TRBJ2-3, with 7 bases matching TRBD2. CDR1 is SGHTA and CDR2 is FQGTGA in the germline V gene. After removal of 5 bases from V and 3 bases from J, the junction contained 8 bases not matched to a gene. The CDR3 has 15 amino acids. CDR3 loop: CASSPGLVRTDTQYF. DNA of the CDR3: TGTGCCAGCAGCCCCGGACTAGTACGTACAGATACGCAGTATTTT.

V is TRBV28 and J is TRBJ2-5; D gene unclear. This CDR3 comprises 12 residues. Trimming pared 7 bases from V and 5 bases from J, leaving 11 bases between. Germline V CDR1 and CDR2: MDHEN, SYDVKM. Here the CDR3 reads CASTASSETQYF. The CDR3 nucleotides are TGTGCCAGCACTGCGTCTTCGGAGACCCAGTACTTC.

J is TRBJ2-7 and V is TRBV4-3, with 9 nucleotides matching TRBD2. CDR1 and CDR2 (germline): LGHNA, YSLEER. The trim removed 0 bases at V and 5 bases at J, leaving 11 bases unmatched. The CDR3 runs to 17 residues. The CDR3 reads CASSQDRAGGLGDEQYF. The CDR3 region has the DNA TGCGCCAGCAGCCAAGATAGGGCGGGGGGGCTCGGCGACGAGCAGTACTTC.